These T cell receptor beta chains were read from a single sample in a study of T-cell reconstitution after alpha-beta-depleted transplantation in children. MiXCR, applied by TCRdb to the PCR reads, yields one record per CDR3 protein. Of 700,000 to 850,000 distinct CDR3 sequences listed, about 16% are singletons. Sample: PBMCs, mostly from graft donor cells, taken 360 days after TCRalphabeta/CD19-depleted stem cell transplant. Every receptor here comes from a male patient under 18 who had a stem cell transplant for acute lymphoblastic leukemia, so the T cells may come from the graft donor. Both conserved end residues are part of each CDR3. Each record gives: V gene, J gene, D gene, clone size, CDR3 DNA, CDR3 protein. A D gene is named only where the DNA matches it firmly. Some rows have no size entry. The others give once, few or many, or a class for an expanded clone.

>TRBV25-1|TRBJ2-3|TRBD2|few
TGTGCCAGCAGTGTCCGGGGAGGTAAGCGGGAGGGCCCGAAAGATACGCAGTATTTT
CASSVRGGKREGPKDTQYF
>TRBV5-5|TRBJ1-5|-|-
TGTGCCAGCAGCTTGGAAGCCTGGGGTGACCCAAATCAGCCCCAGCATTTT
CASSLEAWGDPNQPQHF
>TRBV3-1|TRBJ1-1|TRBD1|few
TGTGCCAGCAGCCACTACACAGGGGGCCCGATGAACACTGAAGCTTTCTTT
CASSHYTGGPMNTEAFF
>TRBV7-2|TRBJ1-2|-|few
TGTGCCAGCAGCTTAAATATTGCCGTAGCTAACTATGGCTACACCTTC
CASSLNIAVANYGYTF
>TRBV12-3/TRBV12-4|TRBJ2-6|-|few
TGTGCCAGCAGTTTCAGGGGGGGATCTCTAGGGGCCAACGTCCTGACTTTC
CASSFRGGSLGANVLTF
>TRBV5-5|TRBJ1-4|-|many
TGTGCCAGCAGCCAGACGACAGAGGGGGATGAAAAACTGTTTTTT
CASSQTTEGDEKLFF
>TRBV19|TRBJ2-2|-|-
TGTGCCAGTAGTATAAGGCGGAGCAACACCGGGGAGCTGTTTTTT
CASSIRRSNTGELFF
>TRBV19|TRBJ2-1|-|-
TGTGCCAGTAGTAGGGACCCCATCAGGGGCGATGAGCAGTTCTTC
CASSRDPIRGDEQFF
>TRBV7-6|TRBJ2-5|TRBD2|few
TGTGCCAGCAGCTTCGCCGGACTAGCGGGAAAAGAGACCCAGTACTTC
CASSFAGLAGKETQYF
>TRBV6-2/TRBV6-3|TRBJ2-7|-|-
TGTGCCAGCCGAATGGGGGGGGCCCCCTACGAGCAGTACTTC
CASRMGGAPYEQYF
>TRBV6-1|TRBJ1-3|-|few
TGTGCCAGCTCGGAGACAGGAGTCTCCGCCGCTGGAAACACCATATATTTT
CASSETGVSAAGNTIYF
>TRBV5-1|TRBJ2-5|TRBD1|-
TGCGCCAGCAGGGAGGGGACAGGGAAGGACCAGTACTTC
CASREGTGKDQYF
>TRBV5-1|TRBJ2-1|-|few
TGCGCCAGCAGCTCCGACTGGCGCTCCTACAATGAGCAGTTCTTC
CASSSDWRSYNEQFF
>TRBV6-1|TRBJ2-1|TRBD2|-
TGTGCCAGCAGGGGGGGACTAAGTCGCAATGAGCAGTTCTTC
CASRGGLSRNEQFF
>TRBV7-2|TRBJ2-1|-|-
TGTGCCAGCAGCTTCTTCTCCTACAATGAGCAGTTCTTC
CASSFFSYNEQFF
>TRBV27|TRBJ1-1|-|few
TGTGCCAGCAGTCTCATTGAACGGGGCACTGAAGCTTTCTTT
CASSLIERGTEAFF
>TRBV29-1|TRBJ1-1|-|many
TGCAGCGTGGGTACTTCAGGGACATCTTTCTTT
CSVGTSGTSFF
>TRBV5-1|TRBJ2-2|-|-
TGCGCCAGCAGGCCCGGGACTCCGAACACCGGGGAGCTGTTTTTT
CASRPGTPNTGELFF
>TRBV20-1|TRBJ2-3|TRBD1|-
TGCAGTGCTCTAGGACAGGGGGCTTTCACAGATACGCAGTATTTT
CSALGQGAFTDTQYF
>TRBV5-1|TRBJ1-1|-|-
TGCGCCAGCAGCTTGAACAACGTGAACACTGAAGCTTTCTTT
CASSLNNVNTEAFF
>TRBV18|TRBJ2-7|-|few
TGTGCCAGCTCACCACCGCCCCAAGAGTACTACGAGCAGTACTTC
CASSPPPQEYYEQYF
>TRBV6-5|TRBJ2-5|-|-
TGTGCCAGCAGAGCCACGGGACTCCCGCACCAGTACTTC
CASRATGLPHQYF
>TRBV5-1|TRBJ2-7|-|-
TGCGCCAGCAGCCCGGTGGACGGAGGATTCTACGAGCAGTACTTC
CASSPVDGGFYEQYF
>TRBV29-1|TRBJ2-1|-|-
TGCAGCGTTGAAGTTGGAACTACCCTTCTTCGGGCATACAATGAGCAGTTCTTC
CSVEVGTTLLRAYNEQFF
>TRBV6-1|TRBJ2-3|-|-
TGTGCCAGCAGAGCCTTAGCCGGAGGGGCCACAGATACGCAGTATTTT
CASRALAGGATDTQYF
>TRBV3-1|TRBJ2-1|-|-
TGTGCCAGCAGCCAAGATCCGGACCGCTTGGCGAGGGGGTCCTACAATGAGCAGTTCTTC
CASSQDPDRLARGSYNEQFF
>TRBV25-1|TRBJ2-5|-|-
TGTGCCAGCAGTGAACTCGGGGGCCGGGAGACCCAGTACTTC
CASSELGGRETQYF
>TRBV6-1|TRBJ2-3|TRBD1|few
TGTGCCAGCAGTAGAGCCCGCGGACAGGGAGCAGATACGCAGTATTTT
CASSRARGQGADTQYF
>TRBV12-3/TRBV12-4|TRBJ2-3|-|-
TGTGCCAGCACCTCGACTTCGCCCAGGGAAGATACGCAGTATTTT
CASTSTSPREDTQYF
>TRBV5-1|TRBJ1-5|-|few
TGCGCCAGCAGCTTGGGGACATTAGGATCCAATCAGCCCCAGCATTTT
CASSLGTLGSNQPQHF
>TRBV20-1|TRBJ2-3|TRBD1|-
TGCAGTGCTAGAGCGCCGGGACAGGGATTCACAGATACGCAGTATTTT
CSARAPGQGFTDTQYF
>TRBV5-1|TRBJ2-5|-|-
TGCGCCAGCAGCTTGAGCCTGGACGGGGAGACCCAGTACTTC
CASSLSLDGETQYF
>TRBV19|TRBJ2-1|TRBD2|-
TGTGCCAGCGGGGCCGGAGGCGGGAGCTATGAGCAGTTCTTC
CASGAGGGSYEQFF
>TRBV6-5|TRBJ2-7|-|few
TGTGCCAGCAGTTTCCTGGGACACCTGAGTCCGTTTTTCTACGAGCAGTACTTC
CASSFLGHLSPFFYEQYF
>TRBV7-6|TRBJ2-1|-|few
TGTGCCAGCAGCTCCAGGGGTTTATACAATGAGCAGTTCTTC
CASSSRGLYNEQFF
>TRBV29-1|TRBJ2-5|-|-
TGCAGCGTCCCTCTAAGGGCCGGGCAGGAGACCCAGTACTTC
CSVPLRAGQETQYF
>TRBV9|TRBJ2-1|-|-
TGTGCCAGCAGCCCAGCGTATAGGGAGCAGTTCTTC
CASSPAYREQFF
>TRBV15|TRBJ2-6|-|-
TGTGCCACCAGCAGAGATGGGAGAGCTGGGGCCAACGTCCTGACTTTC
CATSRDGRAGANVLTF
>TRBV4-1|TRBJ2-5|-|few
TGCGCCAGCAGCCAAGTTTACTCCCCCCAAGAGACCCAGTACTTC
CASSQVYSPQETQYF
>TRBV3-1|TRBJ2-7|-|many
TGTGCCAGCAGCCAACCGGGACTGAGTTACGAGCAGTACTTC
CASSQPGLSYEQYF
>TRBV10-1|TRBJ2-5|-|few
TGCGCCAGCAGTGATCCAGGGGAGGGAGGAGAGACCCAGTACTTC
CASSDPGEGGETQYF